The rows below give T cell receptor beta chains drawn from one sample of a study of shared clonotypes between healthy human individuals. Clones were sequenced by immunoSEQ multiplex PCR, and TCRdb holds only the in-frame ones, with some missing. This sample carries hundreds of thousands of clones, 85% to 95% of them seen once, and the ten largest clones take over 0.1%. Input material: naive CD8+ T cells sorted from blood. The origin of the receptors is a woman under 40 in good health. Both conserved end residues are trimmed from each CDR3. D genes are given only for firm matches. Only some rows state a clone size, as once, few, many or a class for expanded clones.

d_call: -; clone_size: -; j_call: TRBJ2-7; cdr3_length: 13; v_call: TRBV11-2; cdr3_aa: ASSLGLGHLYEQY
d_call: -; clone_size: once; j_call: TRBJ2-3; cdr3_length: 15; v_call: TRBV9; cdr3_aa: ASSALVDSPNTDTQY
d_call: TRBD1; clone_size: few; j_call: TRBJ1-1; cdr3_length: 11; v_call: TRBV30; cdr3_aa: ASSGGSLSEAF
d_call: -; clone_size: -; j_call: TRBJ2-5; cdr3_length: 11; v_call: TRBV28; cdr3_aa: ASAGPADETQY
d_call: -; clone_size: -; j_call: TRBJ2-5; cdr3_length: 13; v_call: TRBV6-5; cdr3_aa: ASTDLDSPGRTQY
d_call: TRBD2; clone_size: -; j_call: TRBJ2-7; cdr3_length: 12; v_call: TRBV5-5; cdr3_aa: ASSLPSGRHEQY
d_call: -; clone_size: once; j_call: TRBJ1-1; cdr3_length: 13; v_call: TRBV13; cdr3_aa: ASSPGVGPGTEAF
d_call: -; clone_size: -; j_call: TRBJ2-1; cdr3_length: 14; v_call: TRBV7-8; cdr3_aa: ASSPHSGTAYNEQF
d_call: -; clone_size: -; j_call: TRBJ2-7; cdr3_length: 8; v_call: TRBV2; cdr3_aa: ASTSYEQY
d_call: TRBD1; clone_size: -; j_call: TRBJ2-7; cdr3_length: 11; v_call: TRBV6-5; cdr3_aa: ASSLQGAYEQY
d_call: TRBD2; clone_size: -; j_call: TRBJ2-1; cdr3_length: 14; v_call: TRBV28; cdr3_aa: ASSPLAGSSYNEQF
d_call: -; clone_size: once; j_call: TRBJ1-1; cdr3_length: 13; v_call: TRBV13; cdr3_aa: ASSSPETVRTEAF
d_call: -; clone_size: -; j_call: TRBJ2-1; cdr3_length: 12; v_call: TRBV27; cdr3_aa: ASSPSSPNNEQF
d_call: TRBD2; clone_size: -; j_call: TRBJ2-7; cdr3_length: 13; v_call: TRBV5-1; cdr3_aa: ASSLELAGVREQY
d_call: TRBD1; clone_size: -; j_call: TRBJ2-5; cdr3_length: 16; v_call: TRBV4-1; cdr3_aa: ASSARDRGTLGLATQY
d_call: TRBD2; clone_size: -; j_call: TRBJ2-5; cdr3_length: 17; v_call: TRBV7-8; cdr3_aa: ASIRLAGEPGDLQETQY
d_call: -; clone_size: -; j_call: TRBJ2-1; cdr3_length: 17; v_call: TRBV7-6; cdr3_aa: ASSPRFRRAPGVSDEQF
d_call: -; clone_size: -; j_call: TRBJ2-3; cdr3_length: 12; v_call: TRBV7-9; cdr3_aa: ASSLAGGTDTQY
d_call: TRBD1; clone_size: -; j_call: TRBJ1-1; cdr3_length: 12; v_call: TRBV30; cdr3_aa: AWRSGTGDTEAF
d_call: -; clone_size: -; j_call: TRBJ2-7; cdr3_length: 12; v_call: TRBV10-1; cdr3_aa: ASSNSTGTYEQY